The clone carrying this T cell receptor beta chain appeared many times. The antigen is unknown. With a duration under 3 months, ophthalmopathy in the donors showed moderate-to-severe activity, CAS ≥3 and NOSPECS ≥4. Enrollment excluded any patients with other autoimmune diseases, uncontrolled infections, pregnancy or lactation. An approximately 10 ml volume of fresh peripheral blood provided the PBMCs. RNA transcripts were the template, and TCR beta CDR3 regions were amplified from them. RT-PCR in the first round used HTBI primers; a second-round multiplex PCR followed. TCRdb independently ran MiXCR on the multiplex PCR reads; one entry per CDR3 protein. This sample has roughly 300,000 distinct CDR3 sequences, with about a sixth found just once. The data were obtained in a study of Graves' ophthalmopathy and Graves' hyperthyroidism. Study observations and caveats: Forecasting of ophthalmopathy progression by the model achieved 60% to 71% sensitivity and approximately 72% specificity.

Germline V lookup: CDR1 LNHDA, CDR2 SQIVND (reference sequence). Trimming left V 5 bases short and J 5 bases short, with 9 bases between. The length of the CDR3 is 12 residues. The receptor's source is an adult man with Graves' ophthalmopathy. The chain has TRBV19 and TRBJ1-2; D possibly corresponds to TRBD1 (5 bases). The material sequenced was peripheral blood. CDR3 in amino acids: CASSVDKYGYTF. CDR3 nucleotides: TGTGCCAGTAGTGTGGACAAATATGGCTACACCTTC.